The sequence of this T cell receptor (beta chain) was determined in a study of identical twins. Template switching added a universal primer site; cDNA carried unique molecular identifiers. TCRdb recomputed calls from the 5' RACE reads with MiXCR, one row per CDR3 protein. This sample has around 220,000 distinct CDR3 sequences, with about 10% found just once. This CDR3 comprises 17 residues. Trimming stripped 4 bases from V and 5 bases from J, with 20 bases between. The germline CDR1 and CDR2 sequences are SGHDN and FVKESK. The study, taken as a whole, reports: Possibly, invariant MAIT and iNKT cells partly confounded zero-insertion analyses. Monozygotic twin pairs showed more out-of-frame TCR alpha sharing than models estimated.

Only a few counts were recorded for this clonotype. What it binds is not known. The clonotype was recovered from a man aged 50-60 years in good health. The chain uses TRBV14 and TRBJ1-4; no reliable D call. The material sequenced was memory T cells sorted from blood. CDR3 amino acids: CASSPWGSAESNEKLFF. CDR3 in DNA: TGTGCCAGCAGCCCCTGGGGATCGGCAGAAAGCAATGAAAAACTGTTTTTT.